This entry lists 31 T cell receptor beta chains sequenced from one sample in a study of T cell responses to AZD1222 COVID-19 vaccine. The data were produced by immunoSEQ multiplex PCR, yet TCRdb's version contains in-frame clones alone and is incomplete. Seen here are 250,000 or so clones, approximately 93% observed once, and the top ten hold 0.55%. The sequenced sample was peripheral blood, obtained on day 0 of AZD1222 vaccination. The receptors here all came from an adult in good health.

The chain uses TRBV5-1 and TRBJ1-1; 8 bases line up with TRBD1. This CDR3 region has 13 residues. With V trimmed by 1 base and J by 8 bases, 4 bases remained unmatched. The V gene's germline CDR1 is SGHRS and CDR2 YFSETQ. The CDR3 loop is CASSLPGQAEAFF. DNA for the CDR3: TGCGCCAGCAGCTTGCCGGGACAGGCCGAAGCTTTCTTT. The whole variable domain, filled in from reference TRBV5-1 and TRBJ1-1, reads KAGVTQTPRYLIKTRGQQVTLSCSPISGHRSVSWYQQTPGQGLQFLFEYFSETQRNKGNFPGRFSGRQFSNSRSEMNVSTLELGDSALYLCASSLPGQAEAFFGQGTRLTVV.

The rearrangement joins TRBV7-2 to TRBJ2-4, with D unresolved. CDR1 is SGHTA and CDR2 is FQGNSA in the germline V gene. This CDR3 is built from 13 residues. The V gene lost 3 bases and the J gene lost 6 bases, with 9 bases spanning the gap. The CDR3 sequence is CASSLEIGNIQYF. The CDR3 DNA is TGTGCCAGCAGCTTGGAGATAGGAAACATTCAGTACTTC.

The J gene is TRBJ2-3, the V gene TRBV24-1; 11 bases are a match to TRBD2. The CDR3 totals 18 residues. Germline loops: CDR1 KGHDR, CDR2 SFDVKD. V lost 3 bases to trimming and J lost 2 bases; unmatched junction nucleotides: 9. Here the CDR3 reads CATSDSTGTSGLTDTQYF. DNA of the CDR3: TGTGCCACCAGTGATAGTACCGGGACTAGCGGACTCACAGATACGCAGTATTTT.

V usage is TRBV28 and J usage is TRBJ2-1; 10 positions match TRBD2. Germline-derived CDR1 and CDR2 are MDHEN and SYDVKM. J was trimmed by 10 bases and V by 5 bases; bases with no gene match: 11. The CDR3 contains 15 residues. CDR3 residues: CASSRLAGPTGEQFF. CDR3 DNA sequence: TGTGCCAGCAGTCGACTAGCGGGCCCAACGGGGGAGCAGTTCTTC.

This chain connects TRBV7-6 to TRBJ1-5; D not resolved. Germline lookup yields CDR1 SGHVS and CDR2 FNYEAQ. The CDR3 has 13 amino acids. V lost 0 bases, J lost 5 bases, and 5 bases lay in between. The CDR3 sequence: CASSLASDQPQHF. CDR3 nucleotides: TGTGCCAGCAGCTTAGCGTCCGATCAGCCCCAGCATTTT.

The CDR3 sequence is CASSPGVDGELFF. In nucleotides, the CDR3 is TGTGCCAGCAGCCCCGGGGTTGACGGGGAGCTGTTTTTT. V gene TRBV7-3 combines with J gene TRBJ2-2; possible D gene TRBD2, 5 bases. V dropped 5 bases and J dropped 7 bases, with 11 bases sitting between them. Germline CDR1 is SGHTA and CDR2 is FQGTGA. This CDR3 is 13 amino acids long.

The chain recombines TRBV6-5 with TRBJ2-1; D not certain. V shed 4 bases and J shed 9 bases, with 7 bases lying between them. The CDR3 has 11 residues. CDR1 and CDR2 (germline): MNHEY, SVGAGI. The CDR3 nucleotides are TGTGCCAGCAGTTTCTCGGGTGAGCAGTTCTTC. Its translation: CASSFSGEQFF.

CDR3 protein: CASSLASRAYEQYF. For the CDR3, the DNA is TGTGCCAGCAGCTTGGCTTCTAGAGCCTACGAGCAGTACTTC. The chain links TRBV5-4 to TRBJ2-7, with D hard to call. Trimming pared 0 bases from V and 2 bases from J, leaving 9 bases between. Per the germline V gene, CDR1 is SGHNT and CDR2 is YYREEE (reference sequence). The CDR3 loop spans 14 amino acids.

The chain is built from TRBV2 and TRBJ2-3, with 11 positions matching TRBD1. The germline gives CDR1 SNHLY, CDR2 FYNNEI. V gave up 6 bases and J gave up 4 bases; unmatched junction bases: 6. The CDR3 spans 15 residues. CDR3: CASSAGTGGADTQYF. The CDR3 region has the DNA TGTGCCAGCAGCGCAGGGACAGGGGGAGCAGATACGCAGTATTTT.

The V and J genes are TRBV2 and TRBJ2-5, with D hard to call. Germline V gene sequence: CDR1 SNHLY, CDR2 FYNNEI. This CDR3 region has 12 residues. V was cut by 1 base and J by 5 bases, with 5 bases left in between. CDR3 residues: CASSEGWETQYF. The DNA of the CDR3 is TGTGCCAGCAGTGAAGGGTGGGAGACCCAGTACTTC.

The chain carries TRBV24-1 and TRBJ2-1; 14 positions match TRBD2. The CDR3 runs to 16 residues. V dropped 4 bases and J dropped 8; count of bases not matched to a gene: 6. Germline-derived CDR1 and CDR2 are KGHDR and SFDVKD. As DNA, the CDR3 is TGTGCCACCAGTGACAGGACTAGCGGGAGGTCGGATGAGCAGTTCTTC. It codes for CATSDRTSGRSDEQFF.

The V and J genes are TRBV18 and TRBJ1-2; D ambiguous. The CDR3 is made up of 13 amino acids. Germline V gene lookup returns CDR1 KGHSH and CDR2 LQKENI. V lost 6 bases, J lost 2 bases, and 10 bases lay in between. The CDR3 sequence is CASSPGGNYGYTF. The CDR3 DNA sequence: TGTGCCAGCTCTCCCGGAGGGAACTATGGCTACACCTTC.

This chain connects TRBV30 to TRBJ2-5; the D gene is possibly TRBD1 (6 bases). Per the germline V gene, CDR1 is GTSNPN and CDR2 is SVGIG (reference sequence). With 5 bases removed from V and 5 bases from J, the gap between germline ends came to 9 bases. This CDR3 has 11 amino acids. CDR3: CAWATGETQYF. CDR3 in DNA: TGTGCCTGGGCAACAGGGGAGACCCAGTACTTC.

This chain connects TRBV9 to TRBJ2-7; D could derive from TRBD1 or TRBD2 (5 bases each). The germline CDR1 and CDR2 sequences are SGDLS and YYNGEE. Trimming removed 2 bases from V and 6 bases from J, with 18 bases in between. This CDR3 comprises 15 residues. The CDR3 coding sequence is TGTGCCAGCAGCGTCTCCGGGACCATACCCGCCGAGCAGTACTTC. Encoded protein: CASSVSGTIPAEQYF.

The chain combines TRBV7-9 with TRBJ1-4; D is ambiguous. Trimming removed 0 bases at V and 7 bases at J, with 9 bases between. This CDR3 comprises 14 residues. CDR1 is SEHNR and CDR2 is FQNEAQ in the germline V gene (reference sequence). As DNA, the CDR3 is TGTGCCAGCAGCTTAGCCGTCTGGGGTGAAAAACTGTTTTTT. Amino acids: CASSLAVWGEKLFF.

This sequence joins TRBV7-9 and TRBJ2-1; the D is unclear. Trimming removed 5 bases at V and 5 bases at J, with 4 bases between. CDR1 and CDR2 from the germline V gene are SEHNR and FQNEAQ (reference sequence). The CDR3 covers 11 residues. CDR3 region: CASSLDNEQFF. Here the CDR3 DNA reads TGTGCCAGCAGCCTCGACAATGAGCAGTTCTTC.

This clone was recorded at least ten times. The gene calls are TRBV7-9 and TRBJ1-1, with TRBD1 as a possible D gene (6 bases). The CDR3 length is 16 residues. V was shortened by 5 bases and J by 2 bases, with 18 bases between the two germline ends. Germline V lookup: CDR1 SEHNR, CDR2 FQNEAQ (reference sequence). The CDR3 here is CASSRDIFSSNTEAFF. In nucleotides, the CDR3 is TGTGCCAGCAGCCGGGACATCTTTTCGTCTAACACTGAAGCTTTCTTT.

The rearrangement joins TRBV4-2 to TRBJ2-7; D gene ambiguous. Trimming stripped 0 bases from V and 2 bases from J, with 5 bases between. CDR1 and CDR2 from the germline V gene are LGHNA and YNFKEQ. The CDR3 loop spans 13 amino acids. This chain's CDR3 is CASSQDGPYEQYF. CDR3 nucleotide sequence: TGTGCCAGCAGCCAAGATGGCCCCTACGAGCAGTACTTC.

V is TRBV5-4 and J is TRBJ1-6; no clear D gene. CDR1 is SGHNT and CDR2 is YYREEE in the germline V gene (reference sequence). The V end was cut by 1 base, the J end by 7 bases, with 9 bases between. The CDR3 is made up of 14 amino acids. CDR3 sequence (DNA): TGTGCCAGCAGCTTGAGCAGAGAAAATTCACCCCTCCACTTT. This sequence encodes CASSLSRENSPLHF.

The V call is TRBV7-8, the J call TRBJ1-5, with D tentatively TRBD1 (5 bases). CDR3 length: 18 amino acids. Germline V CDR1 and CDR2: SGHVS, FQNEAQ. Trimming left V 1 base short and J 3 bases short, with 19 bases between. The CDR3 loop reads CASSLESFARQLNQPQHF. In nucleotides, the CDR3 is TGTGCCAGCAGCTTAGAGTCATTCGCCCGACAGCTCAATCAGCCCCAGCATTTT. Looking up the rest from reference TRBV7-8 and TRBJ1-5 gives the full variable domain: GAGVSQSPRYKVAKRGQDVALRCDPISGHVSLFWYQQALGQGPEFLTYFQNEAQLDKSGLPSDRFFAERPEGSVSTLKIQRTQQEDSAVYLCASSLESFARQLNQPQHFGDGTRLSIL.

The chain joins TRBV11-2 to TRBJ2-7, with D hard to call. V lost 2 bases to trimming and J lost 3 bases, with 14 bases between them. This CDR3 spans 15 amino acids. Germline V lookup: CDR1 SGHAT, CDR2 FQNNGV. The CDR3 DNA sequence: TGTGCCAGCAGCTTAAATTTCAGGACGGACTACGAGCAGTACTTC. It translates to CASSLNFRTDYEQYF.

The DNA of the CDR3 is TGCGCCAGCAGCTTCGGGACTAGCGATAACGAGCAGTACTTC. It encodes CASSFGTSDNEQYF. The chain couples TRBV5-1 to TRBJ2-7; 10 bases align to TRBD2. J was trimmed by 5 bases and V by 2 bases; bases with no gene match: 4. The CDR3 totals 14 residues. The germline V gene has CDR1 SGHRS and CDR2 YFSETQ.

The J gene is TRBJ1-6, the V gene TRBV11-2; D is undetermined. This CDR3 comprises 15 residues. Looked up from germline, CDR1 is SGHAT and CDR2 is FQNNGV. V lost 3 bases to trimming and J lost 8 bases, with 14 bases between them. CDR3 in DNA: TGTGCCAGCAGCTTGGACGGAGCTCAGGATTCACCCCTCCACTTT. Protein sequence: CASSLDGAQDSPLHF.

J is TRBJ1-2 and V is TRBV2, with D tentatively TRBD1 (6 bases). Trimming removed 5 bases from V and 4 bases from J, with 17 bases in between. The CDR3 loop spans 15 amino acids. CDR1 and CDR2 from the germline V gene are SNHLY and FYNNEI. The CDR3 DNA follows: TGTGCCAGCAGTCTTCACAGGGCGGGGGGCTATGGCTACACCTTC. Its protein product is CASSLHRAGGYGYTF. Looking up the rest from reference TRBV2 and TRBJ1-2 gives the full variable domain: EPEVTQTPSHQVTQMGQEVILRCVPISNHLYFYWYRQILGQKVEFLVSFYNNEISEKSEIFDDQFSVERPDGSNFTLKIRSTKLEDSAMYFCASSLHRAGGYGYTFGSGTRLTVV.

The CDR3 spells CASSIGAAGNPNQPQHF. The DNA for the CDR3 is TGTGCCAGTAGTATCGGCGCGGCGGGTAACCCTAATCAGCCCCAGCATTTT. The V gene is TRBV19, the J gene TRBJ1-5; no clear D. The CDR3 contains 17 residues. The germline CDR1 and CDR2 sequences are LNHDA and SQIVND (reference sequence). Trimming left V 3 bases short and J 4 bases short, with 19 bases between.

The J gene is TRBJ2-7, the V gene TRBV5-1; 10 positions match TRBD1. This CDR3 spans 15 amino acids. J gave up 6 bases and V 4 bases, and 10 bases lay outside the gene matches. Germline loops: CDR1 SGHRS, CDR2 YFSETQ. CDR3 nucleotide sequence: TGCGCCAGCAGCCTCCGACAGGGGGCACGTAGCGAGCAGTACTTC. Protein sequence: CASSLRQGARSEQYF.

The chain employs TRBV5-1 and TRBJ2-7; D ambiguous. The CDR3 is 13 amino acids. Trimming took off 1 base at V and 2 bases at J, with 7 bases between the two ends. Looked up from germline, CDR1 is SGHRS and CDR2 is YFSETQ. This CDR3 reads CASSLTSPYEQYF. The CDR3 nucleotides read TGCGCCAGCAGCTTGACCTCCCCCTACGAGCAGTACTTC.

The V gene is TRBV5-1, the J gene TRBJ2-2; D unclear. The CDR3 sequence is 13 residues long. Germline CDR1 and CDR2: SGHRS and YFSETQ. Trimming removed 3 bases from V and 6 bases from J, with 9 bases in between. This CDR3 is CASSSTPPGELFF. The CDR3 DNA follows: TGCGCCAGCAGCTCGACCCCCCCCGGGGAGCTGTTTTTT.

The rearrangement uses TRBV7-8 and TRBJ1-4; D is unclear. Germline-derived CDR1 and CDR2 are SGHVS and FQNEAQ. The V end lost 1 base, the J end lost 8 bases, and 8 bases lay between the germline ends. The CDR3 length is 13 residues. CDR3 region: CASSLGFREKLFF. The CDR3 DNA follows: TGTGCCAGCAGCTTAGGGTTTAGGGAAAAACTGTTTTTT.

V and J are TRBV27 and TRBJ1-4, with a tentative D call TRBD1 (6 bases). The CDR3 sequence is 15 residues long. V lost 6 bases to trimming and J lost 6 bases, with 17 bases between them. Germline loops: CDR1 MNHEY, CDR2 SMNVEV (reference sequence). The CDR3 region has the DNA TGTGCCAGCAGAAGTCTGAGGGGGGGTGATGAAAAACTGTTTTTT. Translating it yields CASRSLRGGDEKLFF.

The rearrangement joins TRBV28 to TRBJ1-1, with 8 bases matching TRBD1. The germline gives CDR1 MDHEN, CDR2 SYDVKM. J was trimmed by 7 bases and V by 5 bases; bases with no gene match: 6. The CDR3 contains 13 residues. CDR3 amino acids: CASSLLGQGEAFF. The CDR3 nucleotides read TGTGCCAGCAGTCTACTCGGACAGGGTGAAGCTTTCTTT.